This T cell receptor (beta chain) was retrieved from a study of shared clonotypes between healthy human individuals. V shed 4 bases and J shed 3 bases, with 15 bases lying between them. The CDR3 sequence is 15 residues long. Germline CDR1 is MDHEN and CDR2 is SYDVKM. Here immunoSEQ multiplex PCR was the method, and the copy in TCRdb shows in-frame clones only, minus some. The table includes under 650,000 clones, 90% to 97% detected once. The specimen sequenced was naive CD4+ T cells sorted from blood. Subset noted: CD45RA+ positively selected. The chain recombines TRBV28 with TRBJ1-2; D ambiguous. The clonotype originates from a woman in her twenties or thirties in good health. The CDR3 reads CASSSTGPSDYGYTF. The CDR3 region has the DNA TGTGCCAGCAGTTCCACCGGACCATCGGACTATGGCTACACCTTC.